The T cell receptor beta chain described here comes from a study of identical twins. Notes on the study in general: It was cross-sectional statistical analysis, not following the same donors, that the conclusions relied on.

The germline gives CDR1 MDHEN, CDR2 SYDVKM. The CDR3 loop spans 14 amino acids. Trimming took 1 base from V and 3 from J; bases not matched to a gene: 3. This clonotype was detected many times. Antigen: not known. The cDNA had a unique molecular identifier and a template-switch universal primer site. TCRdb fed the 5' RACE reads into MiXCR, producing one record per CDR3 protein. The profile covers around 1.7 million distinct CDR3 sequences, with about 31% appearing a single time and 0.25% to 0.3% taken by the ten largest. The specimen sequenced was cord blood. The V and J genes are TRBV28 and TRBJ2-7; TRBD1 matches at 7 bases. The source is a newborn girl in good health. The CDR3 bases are TGTGCCAGCAGTTTATCAGGGGGAAGCTACGAGCAGTACTTC. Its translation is CASSLSGGSYEQYF.